This entry concerns a single T cell receptor beta chain. The antigen remains undetermined. The PCR was carried out with 60 Vbeta primers and 13 Jbeta primers. Assay: immunoSEQ multiplex PCR; the TCRdb copy retains only in-frame clones and omits some. The repertoire shows 53,000 or so clones; the top ten hold 9.5% to 15%. From germline, CDR1 is MNHEY and CDR2 SMNVEV (reference sequence). This CDR3 spans 15 amino acids. This sample is drawn from a study of cytomegalovirus exposure and HLA in healthy donors. Background on the study: Out of 398 genotyped donors, roughly 80% belonged to the Caucasian-associated ancestry cluster. Findings and limits, study-wide: According to an earlier analysis, most TCR beta V segments yielded productive rearrangements about 87% or about 30% of the time. The authors later found HLA-associated TCR beta chains more clonally expanded than equally common others.

Source material: PBMCs. The receptor was isolated from a man between 18 and 29 years old in good health and CMV-seropositive. V is TRBV27 and J is TRBJ2-5; D is unresolved. The J call is in doubt because the DNA end fits TRBJ2-7 better. CDR3 loop: CASRPQRPSSYEQYF. In DNA form, the CDR3 reads TGTGCCAGCAGACCGCAGCGTCCCTCCTCCTACGAGCAGTACTTC.